This T cell receptor (beta chain) was captured by sequencing in a study of T cell responses to AZD1222 COVID-19 vaccine. Study findings and constraints: Scientists sampled the repertoires only once the peak T cell response had passed. The number of AZD1222 recipients seropositive at baseline was only 5 to 7. A mostly white British donor set with more females was recruited, and clonal diversity was possibly underestimated.

CDR3 length: 13 residues. V dropped 8 bases and J dropped 3; count of bases not matched to a gene: 1. Looked up from germline, CDR1 is LGHDT and CDR2 is YNNKEL (reference sequence). A remark on this clone: What it recognizes is unknown.

The repertoire was sequenced with immunoSEQ multiplex PCR; TCRdb's copy has only in-frame clones and lacks some. The repertoire includes 100,000 to 150,000 clones, around 89% of them detected once, and 11% sits in the top ten. The sample consisted of peripheral blood, taken on day 0 of MenACWY control vaccination. The chain joins TRBV3-1 (or the pseudogene TRBV3-2) to TRBJ2-2; TRBD1 matches at 9 bases. This TCR was sampled from an adult in good health. CDR3 sequence reads: CASGTGYTGELFF. CDR3 bases: TGTGCCAGCGGGACAGGGTACACCGGGGAGCTGTTTTTT.